This T cell receptor (beta chain) was documented in a study of blood T cells in healthy people across ages. Germline CDR1 reads LGHDT; CDR2 reads YNNKEL (reference sequence). Trimming took 6 bases from V and 4 from J; bases not matched to a gene: 8. The CDR3 extends over 15 amino acids. With a J-beta primer mix and a sample-barcoded 5' primer, a second PCR ran roughly 6 to 11 cycles. TCRdb fed the 5' RACE reads into MiXCR, producing one record per CDR3 protein. Among 550,000 to 800,000 distinct CDR3 sequences listed, around 32% were seen once. This clonotype was counted at least ten times. The antigen is not known. Sample donors were healthy Caucasian individuals that came from Russia, aged 6 to 90. Study results and limitations: PBMCs were not sorted, which prevented a conclusive comparison of naive versus antigen-experienced cells.

This sequence joins TRBV3-1 and TRBJ2-4, with 8 positions matching TRBD1. Sequencing was done on a sample of blood. This sequence originates from an elderly woman in good health. CDR3 sequence reads: CASRPGGAAKNIQYF. CDR3 sequence (DNA): TGTGCCAGCAGACCAGGGGGCGCCGCAAAAAACATTCAGTACTTC.